The rows below give T cell receptor beta chains drawn from one sample of a study of radiotherapy plus CTLA-4 blockade in lung cancer. The method was immunoSEQ multiplex PCR; TCRdb's version includes in-frame clones alone and lacks a portion of them. The sample records more than 35,000 clones, more than 80% being singletons. The specimen comprised peripheral blood, sampled from a patient treated with radiotherapy plus ipilimumab. Receptors originate from a human donor with non-small cell lung cancer who had stable disease on radiotherapy plus ipilimumab. CDR3s include the opening cysteine and the closing phenylalanine or tryptophan. A D gene is named only where the DNA matches it firmly. Clone sizes are given selectively: once, few, many, or a class where the clone is expanded.

v_call	d_call	j_call	clone_size	cdr3_nt	cdr3_aa
TRBV4-1	NA	TRBJ2-7	NA	TGCGCCAGCAGCTCTACAGGTAACGAGCAGTACTTC	CASSSTGNEQYF
TRBV4-1	TRBD1	TRBJ1-5	NA	TGCGCCAGCAGCCATCTCGTCCAGGGACAGGGTGGCAATCAGCCCCAGCATTTT	CASSHLVQGQGGNQPQHF
TRBV28	TRBD1	TRBJ1-2	NA	TGTGCCAGCAGCCCCCGACAGGGGTTGGACTATGGCTACACCTTC	CASSPRQGLDYGYTF
TRBV30	TRBD1	TRBJ2-5	NA	TGTGCCTGGAGCGCGGACAGGGTGGAGACCCAGTACTTC	CAWSADRVETQYF
TRBV28	TRBD1	TRBJ1-5	few	TGTGCCAGCAGTTTACAGGGGGCAAGGCAGCCCCAGCATTTT	CASSLQGARQPQHF
TRBV30	NA	TRBJ1-5	NA	TGTGCCTGTGCGACAGGCCTGGGTCAGCCCCAGCATTTT	CACATGLGQPQHF
TRBV11-2	TRBD1	TRBJ2-5	NA	TGTGCCAGCAGCTTAATATACAGGGGTAGGGCCAAAGAGACCCAGTACTTC	CASSLIYRGRAKETQYF
TRBV2	NA	TRBJ1-4	NA	TGTGCCAGCGCCGAGGACGCCGCGGGTGGAAAACTGTTTTTT	CASAEDAAGGKLFF
TRBV13	NA	TRBJ2-1	once	TGTGCCAGCAGCTTAGTCGGAGGGGAGCAGTTCTTC	CASSLVGGEQFF
TRBV5-1	TRBD2	TRBJ2-5	NA	TGCGCCAGCAGCCGGGGAACTAGCGGGAGCCGGGAGACCCAGTACTTC	CASSRGTSGSRETQYF
TRBV7-6	TRBD2	TRBJ2-2	NA	TGTGCCAGCAGCTTGGGACTAGCGGGAAACACCGGGGAGCTGTTTTTT	CASSLGLAGNTGELFF
TRBV27	NA	TRBJ1-2	NA	TGTGCCAGCAGTTTCCGGGGTCTCTATGGCTACACCTTC	CASSFRGLYGYTF
TRBV7-2	NA	TRBJ1-2	few	TGTGCCAGCAGCTTAGAAATTTACAGGAGGAGGGAGAACTATGGCTACACCTTC	CASSLEIYRRRENYGYTF
TRBV30	TRBD2	TRBJ2-7	once	TGTGCCTGGGGTACGGGACTAGCGGGAGGCTCCTACGAGCAGTACTTC	CAWGTGLAGGSYEQYF